This paragraph reports one TCR beta chain. Its antigen remains unidentified. These data belong to a study of T cell responses to AZD1222 COVID-19 vaccine. Study-wide points: At 160-218 and 743-854, vaccine-associated CD4 TCRs were dominant, and they spanned spike. Nearly half of spike-specific TCRs reportedly go after variant regions that carry no mutations.

This table comes from immunoSEQ multiplex PCR, and its TCRdb copy is limited to in-frame clones, with some not included. The sample yields about 150,000 clones, roughly 92% seen once. Trimming removed 5 bases at V and 5 bases at J, with 17 bases between. CDR3 length equals 14 residues. The V gene's germline CDR1 is SGHRS and CDR2 YFSETQ. The specimen was peripheral blood, collected on day 0 of AZD1222 vaccination. V usage is TRBV5-1 and J usage is TRBJ2-7, with D perhaps matching TRBD2 (5 bases). This TCR came from an adult in good health. The CDR3 DNA sequence: TGCGCCAGCAGAAGGCGCGAGGGCTTAGACGAGCAGTACTTC. The encoded protein is CASRRREGLDEQYF.